These 32 T cell receptor beta chains were sequenced from one sample in a study of CD8 T cells in Susac syndrome. Reverse transcription used about 0.45 to 1 ug RNA and random hexamers. TCRdb passed the immunoSEQ multiplex PCR reads through MiXCR, listing each CDR3 protein once. The sample holds some 150,000 distinct CDR3 sequences; roughly 95% are singletons and the top ten take 0.15%. Sequenced: CD8+ T cells from PBMCs. The receptors were gathered from a human donor with multiple sclerosis.

This sequence joins TRBV5-4 and TRBJ2-5; the match to TRBD2 covers 7 bases. This CDR3 comprises 14 residues. The V and J ends lost 4 bases and 1 base, in that order; junction bases with no gene match: 4. Germline CDR1 SGHNT, CDR2 YYREEE (reference sequence). The CDR3 bases are TGTGCCAGCAGCCCAGCGGGATCCCAAGAGACCCAGTACTTC. Its translation: CASSPAGSQETQYF.

CDR3 nucleotides: TGCAGTGCCAGGGACAGGGGTAGGGGTGAAGCTTTCTTT. This sequence encodes CSARDRGRGEAFF. The chain employs TRBV20-1 and TRBJ1-1; 10 bases fit TRBD1. The CDR3 spans 13 residues. Germline CDR1 and CDR2: DFQATT and SNEGSKA (reference sequence). With V trimmed by 6 bases and J by 7 bases, 8 bases remained unmatched.

This chain joins TRBV5-1 and TRBJ1-5, with 8 bases identical to TRBD1. There are 18 residues in the CDR3. Germline CDR1 SGHRS, CDR2 YFSETQ. The V segment lost 4 bases and the J segment 5 bases; nucleotides outside the gene matches: 17. The CDR3 region has the DNA TGCGCCAGCAGCACGGACAGGGTCAATCGAGTAGACGATCAGCCCCAGCATTTT. Translating gives CASSTDRVNRVDDQPQHF.

J is TRBJ2-3 and V is TRBV12-3 or TRBV12-4; 9 positions match TRBD1. The CDR3 extends over 11 amino acids. The junction had 3 bases not matched to a gene; V was cut back by 4 bases and J by 13 bases. The CDR3 nucleotides are TGTGCCAGCAGTTCCGGACAGGGGAAGTATTTT. Its protein product is CASSSGQGKYF.

The chain uses TRBV3-1 and TRBJ2-3; D uncertain. The germline V and J ends were trimmed by 6 bases and 5 bases, with 6 bases remaining between them. The CDR3 contains 11 residues. Germline V gene data show CDR1 as LGHDT and CDR2 as YNNKEL (reference sequence). CDR3 in amino acids: CASSFEDTQYF. The CDR3 DNA reads as TGTGCCAGCAGTTTTGAAGATACGCAGTATTTT.

The chain couples TRBV3-1 to TRBJ2-1, with D perhaps TRBD1 or TRBD2 (5 bases each). With 0 bases removed from V and 5 bases from J, the gap between germline ends came to 14 bases. Germline CDR1 and CDR2: LGHDT and YNNKEL (reference sequence). CDR3 size: 16 residues. CDR3 region: CASSQEVGVDDNEQFF. The CDR3 bases are TGTGCCAGCAGCCAAGAGGTGGGGGTAGATGACAATGAGCAGTTCTTC.

This rearrangement joins TRBV3-1 to TRBJ2-1; no firm D call. The CDR3 consists of 12 residues. Trimming removed 1 base from V and 10 bases from J, with 8 bases in between. Looked up from germline, CDR1 is LGHDT and CDR2 is YNNKEL (reference sequence). The CDR3 loop is CASSQVWLEQFF. CDR3 nucleotides: TGTGCCAGCAGCCAAGTCTGGCTGGAGCAGTTCTTC.

The chain links TRBV5-1 to TRBJ1-6; 7 bases align to TRBD1. The CDR3 contains 14 residues. V gave up 6 bases and J gave up 7 bases; unmatched junction bases: 7. CDR1 is SGHRS and CDR2 is YFSETQ in the germline V gene. The DNA of the CDR3 is TGCGCCAGCACCCCTGGGGACAGCAATTCACCCCTCCACTTT. Translated, it gives CASTPGDSNSPLHF.

This chain uses TRBV7-9 with TRBJ2-1, with 10 bases that match TRBD2. Germline assignment: CDR1 SEHNR and CDR2 FQNEAQ (reference sequence). The length of the CDR3 is 16 residues. Trimming cost V 4 bases and J 8 bases; bases outside gene matches: 11. The CDR3 DNA is TGTGCCAGCAGCTCCCTCGAGCTAGCGGGGGAAGATGAGCAGTTCTTC. It translates to CASSSLELAGEDEQFF.

The chain employs TRBV29-1 and TRBJ1-2; TRBD1 agrees at 9 bases. The CDR3 has 12 amino acids. Germline CDR1 SQVTM, CDR2 ANQGSEA. Trimming removed 6 bases from V and 4 bases from J; junction bases left unmatched: 3. The CDR3: CSVGQGRYGYTF. The CDR3 region has the DNA TGCAGCGTCGGACAGGGGCGCTATGGCTACACCTTC.

The chain employs TRBV7-9 and TRBJ1-2; no firm D call. The ends were cut back, 4 bases at V and 3 bases at J, with 12 bases in the middle. The germline V gene encodes CDR1 SEHNR and CDR2 FQNEAQ (reference sequence). The CDR3 is 14 residues long. The CDR3 DNA reads as TGTGCCAGCAGCTCCACAGTCGCGGACTATGGCTACACCTTC. This codes for CASSSTVADYGYTF.

This rearrangement joins TRBV20-1 to TRBJ2-3, with 9 nucleotides matching TRBD1. Unmatched junction bases numbered 10, after V lost 5 bases and J lost 4 bases. The germline V gene has CDR1 DFQATT and CDR2 SNEGSKA (reference sequence). The CDR3 totals 15 residues. The CDR3 sequence: CSALPGQGRADTQYF. CDR3 nucleotides: TGCAGTGCTCTTCCGGGACAGGGAAGAGCAGATACGCAGTATTTT.

This rearrangement joins TRBV19 to TRBJ1-1, with a weak D call TRBD1 (5 bases). This CDR3 region has 16 residues. Trimming shortened V by 10 bases and J by 1 base, and 22 bases separated the two germline ends. Germline-derived CDR1 and CDR2 are LNHDA and SQIVND (reference sequence). This chain's CDR3 is CATRYLTRGSNTEAFF. The CDR3 coding sequence is TGTGCCACCCGCTATCTAACCCGGGGGTCGAACACTGAAGCTTTCTTT.

CDR3 amino acids: CASMWTEAFF. The CDR3 bases are TGTGCCAGCATGTGGACTGAAGCTTTCTTT. This chain uses TRBV6-6 with TRBJ1-1; D ambiguous. The V end was cut by 7 bases, the J end by 5 bases, with 5 bases between. The CDR3 sequence is 10 residues long. CDR1 MNHNY and CDR2 SVGAGI come from the germline V gene (reference sequence).

The chain employs TRBV20-1 and TRBJ1-5; the D is unclear. Looked up from germline, CDR1 is DFQATT and CDR2 is SNEGSKA (reference sequence). CDR3 length: 13 amino acids. V was clipped by 0 bases and J by 7 bases, with 10 bases between them. The CDR3 nucleotides are TGCAGTGCTAGAGATCCCCTAGGGCAGCCCCAGCATTTT. Amino acid sequence: CSARDPLGQPQHF.

The rearrangement joins TRBV29-1 to TRBJ1-1; no clear D. The CDR3 runs to 13 residues. V lost 5 bases and J lost 0, with 10 bases in between. Germline V lookup: CDR1 SQVTM, CDR2 ANQGSEA. The CDR3 nucleotides read TGCAGCGTTTATGACATAATGAACACTGAAGCTTTCTTT. It specifies CSVYDIMNTEAFF.

This chain uses TRBV6-5 with TRBJ2-2; D not certain. Per the germline V gene, CDR1 is MNHEY and CDR2 is SVGAGI. V lost 10 bases and J 2 bases, leaving 17 bases between the germline ends. The CDR3 covers 15 residues. The CDR3 spells CATSLQPLNTGELFF. CDR3 DNA: TGTGCCACCTCCCTACAGCCACTAAACACCGGGGAGCTGTTTTTT.

The chain carries TRBV9 and TRBJ2-3, with D unclear. Germline CDR1 is SGDLS and CDR2 is YYNGEE. The CDR3 is 14 amino acids. Trimming left V 7 bases short and J 3 bases short, with 15 bases between. CDR3 coding DNA: TGTGCCAGCCAGTCCTCCCCTCCAACAGATACGCAGTATTTT. Translating it yields CASQSSPPTDTQYF.

This rearrangement joins TRBV20-1 to TRBJ1-5; possible D gene TRBD1, 5 bases. CDR1 is DFQATT and CDR2 is SNEGSKA in the germline V gene (reference sequence). V gave up 1 base and J gave up 0 bases, with 7 bases separating them. The CDR3 covers 14 residues. The DNA of the CDR3 is TGCAGTGCTAGAGGGGGACTTAGCAATCAGCCCCAGCATTTT. Translated: CSARGGLSNQPQHF.

The chain carries TRBV25-1 and TRBJ1-2; D ambiguous. The V and J ends lost 5 bases and 0 bases respectively, with 4 bases between them. The CDR3 covers 12 residues. Germline values: CDR1 MGHDK, CDR2 SYGVNS. The CDR3 here is CASSQANYGYTF. The CDR3 coding sequence is TGTGCCAGCAGTCAGGCTAACTATGGCTACACCTTC.

This chain uses TRBV5-4 with TRBJ1-2, with TRBD1 as a possible D gene (6 bases). V lost 4 bases and J lost 8, with 21 bases in between. The CDR3 contains 15 residues. From germline, CDR1 is SGHNT and CDR2 YYREEE (reference sequence). The CDR3 region is CASSAGAGDVLGYTF. The CDR3 DNA is TGTGCCAGCAGCGCGGGGGCAGGTGATGTCTTAGGCTACACCTTC.

The chain joins TRBV6-1 to TRBJ2-2; 16 bases agree with TRBD2. This CDR3 is built from 18 residues. Germline CDR1 and CDR2: MNHNS and SASEGT. The junction had 9 bases not matched to a gene; V was cut back by 5 bases and J by 6 bases. CDR3: CASSTGLAGGLASGELFF. The CDR3 DNA reads as TGTGCCAGCAGTACGGGACTAGCGGGGGGGCTGGCCTCCGGGGAGCTGTTTTTT.

The gene calls are TRBV9 and TRBJ2-3, with D hard to call. This CDR3 region has 15 residues. V lost 0 bases and J lost 2, with 10 bases in between. Per germline, CDR1 SGDLS and CDR2 YYNGEE. The CDR3 DNA reads TGTGCCAGCAGCGTAGGTGGTAGCTACACAGATACGCAGTATTTT. Encoded protein: CASSVGGSYTDTQYF.

The J gene is TRBJ2-3, the V gene TRBV30; 12 bases fit TRBD2. Germline-derived CDR1 and CDR2 are GTSNPN and SVGIG (reference sequence). CDR3 length: 15 residues. Trimming took 2 bases from V and 5 from J; bases not matched to a gene: 5. The DNA for the CDR3 is TGTGCCTGGAGTCCTAGCGGGGGGGCTGGAGATACGCAGTATTTT. Translating it yields CAWSPSGGAGDTQYF.

J is TRBJ2-1 and V is TRBV6-1; D not resolved. V shed 4 bases and J shed 9 bases, with 1 base lying between them. CDR1 is MNHNS and CDR2 is SASEGT in the germline V gene. The CDR3 length is 9 residues. The CDR3 here is CASSAEQFF. CDR3 nucleotide sequence: TGTGCCAGCAGTGCTGAGCAGTTCTTC.

V usage is TRBV23-1 and J usage is TRBJ2-2, with TRBD1 matching 7 bases. TRBV23-1 is sorted into the ORF group, with uncertain function. V lost 6 bases and J lost 3; bases outside the gene matches: 7. The CDR3 is made up of 15 amino acids. The CDR3 DNA sequence: TGCGCCAGCAGGGGCGTGGGGACAGACACCGGGGAGCTGTTTTTT. Its protein product is CASRGVGTDTGELFF.

The genes are TRBV27 and TRBJ1-2, with D perhaps TRBD1 (6 bases). Germline V lookup: CDR1 MNHEY, CDR2 SMNVEV (reference sequence). This CDR3 is built from 14 residues. Trimming left V 6 bases short and J 5 bases short, with 16 bases between. The CDR3 nucleotides read TGTGCCAGCAGACCAGCCGGGACATTATATGGCTACACCTTC. Its protein product is CASRPAGTLYGYTF.

The V call is TRBV7-3, the J call TRBJ2-1; no clear D. Germline CDR1 is SGHTA and CDR2 is FQGTGA. The CDR3 length is 12 residues. Trimming removed 11 bases at V and 1 base at J, with 9 bases between. The CDR3 loop reads CAPSPSYNEQFF. In DNA form, the CDR3 reads TGTGCCCCCTCCCCGTCCTACAATGAGCAGTTCTTC.

The chain joins TRBV13 to TRBJ2-7; no clear D. The CDR3 length is 15 residues. The V gene's germline CDR1 is PRHDT and CDR2 FYEKMQ (reference sequence). V was cut by 0 bases and J by 0 bases, with 9 bases left in between. CDR3 residues: CASSLGLGSSYEQYF. The CDR3 DNA is TGTGCCAGCAGCTTAGGGTTGGGAAGCTCCTACGAGCAGTACTTC.

This chain uses TRBV20-1 with TRBJ1-1, with a tentative D call TRBD1 (5 bases). V lost 3 bases and J 1 base, leaving 12 bases between the germline ends. The CDR3 contains 14 residues. Germline CDR1 reads DFQATT; CDR2 reads SNEGSKA (reference sequence). CDR3 loop: CSASPRGENTEAFF. The DNA for the CDR3 is TGCAGTGCTAGCCCCCGAGGGGAGAACACTGAAGCTTTCTTT.

This clonotype was observed a single time. This chain connects TRBV2 to TRBJ2-1; a possible D gene is TRBD2 (5 bases). In germline, CDR1 is SNHLY, CDR2 FYNNEI. This CDR3 has 15 amino acids. Deletions cut 6 bases from V and 4 bases from J, with 16 bases between. The CDR3 sequence: CASRERPVPYNEQFF. Written as DNA, the CDR3 is TGTGCCAGCAGAGAGCGGCCGGTGCCTTACAATGAGCAGTTCTTC.

CDR3 region: CSARVETSDQPQHF. In DNA form, the CDR3 reads TGCAGTGCTAGAGTTGAGACATCGGACCAGCCCCAGCATTTT. The rearrangement joins TRBV20-1 to TRBJ1-5; D remains unclear. Looked up from germline, CDR1 is DFQATT and CDR2 is SNEGSKA (reference sequence). The CDR3 contains 14 residues. The V end lost 1 base, the J end lost 7 bases, and 14 bases lay between the germline ends.